This T cell receptor (beta chain) was captured in a study of spatial heterogeneity in lung cancer. Study-wide background: There were consistently more beta-chain sequences detected than alpha-chain sequences.

TCR cDNA molecules were tagged individually, and each one carried a unique molecular identifier. TCRdb passed the 5' RACE reads through MiXCR, listing each CDR3 protein once. Of roughly 34,000 distinct CDR3 sequences in the sample, under 9% were seen once. This clonotype was detected many times. Antigen: not known. Time point described: blood at routine non-recurrence follow-up after resection. Tumor, nontumor lung or frozen PBMC supplied whole RNA that was sequenced unsorted. Overall study results and limits: Resection blood, more than follow-up blood, showed ubiquitous expanded tumor TCRs.

Sequenced here: PBMCs, sampled at follow-up. This TCR derives from a male donor with early-stage non-small cell lung cancer.

This CDR3 is CASRGTSNTGELFF. CDR3 DNA: TGTGCCAGCAGAGGGACTTCGAACACCGGGGAGCTGTTTTTT. This chain uses TRBV7-8 with TRBJ2-2; possibly TRBD2 for D (6 bases). This CDR3 region has 14 residues. CDR1 and CDR2 from the germline V gene are SGHVS and FQNEAQ. Trimming took 6 bases from V and 0 from J, leaving 8 bases between them.